The 6 T cell receptor beta chains presented below share a single source sample, sequenced in a study of beta chain features in type 1 diabetes. Reverse transcribing all isolated RNA meant expressed TCRB transcripts were sequenced. Measured with immunoSEQ multiplex PCR; TCRdb has only the in-frame clones, and not every one. The data show about 300,000 clones, roughly 12% seen once. Regarding the study as a whole: Moderate but significant shortening of TCRB CDR3s was recorded in all four CD4+ subsets from Type 1 diabetes patients.

These TCRs' antigens remain unknown. The sequencing input was naive CD4+ T cells from blood. These receptors came from a young woman with type 1 diabetes.

This clone was recorded a few times. The genes are TRBV28 and TRBJ1-1, with D unclear. Trimming removed 2 bases from V and 6 bases from J, with 7 bases in between. The CDR3 sequence is 12 residues long. Per the germline V gene, CDR1 is MDHEN and CDR2 is SYDVKM. DNA of the CDR3: TGTGCCAGCAGTTTAACTTACGCTGAAGCTTTCTTT. Protein sequence: CASSLTYAEAFF.

A remark on this clone: The same CDR3 can be traced to other DNA sequences in this sample. The V and J genes are TRBV15 and TRBJ2-5; D remains ambiguous. The germline V gene has CDR1 LNHNV and CDR2 YYDKDF (reference sequence). With 1 base removed from V and 4 bases from J, the gap between germline ends came to 4 bases. CDR3 length equals 12 residues. Written as DNA, the CDR3 is TGTGCCACCAGCAGAGCCAGAGAGACCCAGTACTTC. Its protein is CATSRARETQYF. Together with reference TRBV15 and TRBJ2-5, the CDR3 gives the full variable domain: DAMVIQNPRYQVTQFGKPVTLSCSQTLNHNVMYWYQQKSSQAPKLLFHYYDKDFNNEADTPDNFQSRRPNTSFCFLDIRSPGLGDTAMYLCATSRARETQYFGPGTRLLVL.

This clone has more than one count but fewer than ten. DNA of the CDR3: TGTGCCAGCAAGGACAGCGGATTCGATACGCAGTATTTT. Translating it yields CASKDSGFDTQYF. This chain joins TRBV6-6 and TRBJ2-3; perhaps TRBD1 as D (6 bases). The ends were cut back, 7 bases at V and 6 bases at J, with 14 bases in the middle. This CDR3 spans 13 amino acids. Germline-derived CDR1 and CDR2 are MNHNY and SVGAGI (reference sequence).

The table lists this clone with a few counts. V and J are TRBV28 and TRBJ2-7; 8 bases match TRBD1. CDR3 size: 14 residues. V gave up 5 bases and J gave up 2 bases; unmatched junction bases: 5. From germline, CDR1 is MDHEN and CDR2 SYDVKM. This chain's CDR3 is CASSIRTGPYEQYF. Written as DNA, the CDR3 is TGTGCCAGCAGTATAAGGACAGGGCCCTACGAGCAGTACTTC.

The rearrangement uses TRBV18 and TRBJ2-7, with TRBD2 matching over 7 bases. V shed 2 bases and J 3 bases; nucleotides not matched to a gene: 7. The CDR3 covers 15 residues. Per germline, CDR1 KGHSH and CDR2 LQKENI. CDR3 region: CASSPALAVVYEQYF. The CDR3, as DNA: TGTGCCAGCTCACCAGCTCTAGCGGTCGTCTACGAGCAGTACTTC. The variable domain in full, completed from reference TRBV18 and TRBJ2-7, reads NAGVMQNPRHLVRRRGQEARLRCSPMKGHSHVYWYRQLPEEGLKFMVYLQKENIIDESGMPKERFSAEFPKEGPSILRIQQVVRGDSAAYFCASSPALAVVYEQYFGPGTRLTVT.

This clone occurred a few times. This chain links TRBV6-6 with TRBJ1-1; no reliable D call. The CDR3 contains 14 residues. Trimming removed 7 bases from V and 11 bases from J, with 23 bases in between. Per the germline V gene, CDR1 is MNHNY and CDR2 is SVGAGI (reference sequence). This CDR3 is CASTSYSYSSDAFF. The CDR3, as DNA: TGTGCCAGCACCTCGTATAGCTATAGTAGTGACGCTTTCTTT.